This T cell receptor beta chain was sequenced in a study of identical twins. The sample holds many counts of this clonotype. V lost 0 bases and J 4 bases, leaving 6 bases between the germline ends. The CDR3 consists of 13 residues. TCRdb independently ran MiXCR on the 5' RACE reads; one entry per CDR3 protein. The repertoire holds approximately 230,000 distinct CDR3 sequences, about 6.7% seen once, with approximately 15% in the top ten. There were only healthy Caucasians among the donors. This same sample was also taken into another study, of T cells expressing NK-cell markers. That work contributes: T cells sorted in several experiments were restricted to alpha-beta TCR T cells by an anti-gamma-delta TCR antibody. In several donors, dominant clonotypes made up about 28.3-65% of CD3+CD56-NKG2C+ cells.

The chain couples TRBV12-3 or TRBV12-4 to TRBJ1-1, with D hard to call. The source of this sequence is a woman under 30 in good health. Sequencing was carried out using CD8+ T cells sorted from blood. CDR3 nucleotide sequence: TGTGCCAGCAGTTTAGCTACTCTCACTGAAGCTTTCTTT. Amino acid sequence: CASSLATLTEAFF.